Listed below are T cell receptor beta chains from one sample, sequenced in a study of shared clonotypes between healthy human individuals. Here immunoSEQ multiplex PCR was the method, and the copy in TCRdb shows in-frame clones only, minus some. The sample has over 700,000 clones, just under 75% seen once; the top ten hold around 1.7%. The sequenced sample consisted of memory CD4+ T cells sorted from blood. These receptors all stem from a woman aged 25-40 years in good health. The CDR3 runs from the conserved cysteine through the conserved F or W. D genes are given only for firm matches. Clone size is stated in some rows and not others, as once, few, many or a class when expanded.

TRBJ2-7 . . TRBV7-2 TGTGCCAGCAGCTTAGTAGGGGGGGGAAGTACCCCGTACGAGCAGTACTTC CASSLVGGGSTPYEQYF
TRBJ1-4 TRBD1 . TRBV30 TGTGCCTGGAGCCCCCTACGGGACAGTAAAGGGCGGTCGAAACTGTTTTTT CAWSPLRDSKGRSKLFF
TRBJ2-7 . . TRBV7-8 TGTGCCAGCAGCTTAGAGGGCGGGGTCTACGAGCAGTACTTC CASSLEGGVYEQYF
TRBJ2-6 . . TRBV5-1 TGCGCCAGCAGCTTAGGGTTGTCGTCTGGGGCCAACGTCCTGACTTTC CASSLGLSSGANVLTF
TRBJ1-4 . . TRBV10-3 TGTGCCTCCCGACAGCCCTCTAATGAAAAACTGTTTTTT CASRQPSNEKLFF
TRBJ2-7 TRBD2 . TRBV6-5 TGTGCCAGCAGCCTGCTAGCGGGAGTGGGCGAGCAGTACTTC CASSLLAGVGEQYF
TRBJ1-4 TRBD1 few TRBV19 TGTGCCAGTAGCCCGACAGGGGCGGAAGAAAAACTGTTTTTT CASSPTGAEEKLFF
TRBJ2-3 TRBD2 . TRBV19 TGTGCCAGTAGTATACCTTCCCGCGGGAGTTCAGATACGCAGTATTTT CASSIPSRGSSDTQYF
TRBJ1-2 . . TRBV28 TGTGCCAGCAGTTTACAGCGGGGCTACACCTTC CASSLQRGYTF
TRBJ2-7 . few TRBV7-3 TGTGCCAGCAGCCCCGCTCCTGGGGGTCTATACGAGCAGTACTTC CASSPAPGGLYEQYF
TRBJ2-3 . once TRBV28 TGTGCCAGCAGTTTAAAACAGGCACCGCAGTATTTT CASSLKQAPQYF
TRBJ1-5 . once TRBV18 TGTGCCAGCTCTCTTAGACAGAGCAATCAGCCCCAGCATTTT CASSLRQSNQPQHF
TRBJ1-1 . few TRBV6-1 TGTGCCAGCATGCGCCCAGCCAAGACTGAAGCTTTCTTT CASMRPAKTEAFF
TRBJ1-2 TRBD1 . TRBV27 TGTGCCAGCAGTTTGTTTGGGACAGGGGAAGTTAGCTATGGCTACACCTTC CASSLFGTGEVSYGYTF
TRBJ2-1 TRBD2 . TRBV11-1 TGTGCCAGCAGCTCTCCCCCCGGGACTAGCGGGAGCGATGAGCAGTTCTTC CASSSPPGTSGSDEQFF
TRBJ2-1 . . TRBV19 TGTGCCAGTAGTAGCGACTGGGCCCCCTACAATGAGCAGTTCTTC CASSSDWAPYNEQFF
TRBJ1-2 TRBD1 . TRBV7-9 TGTGCCAGCAGTCGAGCCGGGACAGGGGCCTTCTATGGCTACACCTTC CASSRAGTGAFYGYTF
TRBJ2-5 TRBD2 . TRBV5-1 TGCGCCAGCAGCCGGACTAGCGGGGCTCAAGAGACCCAGTACTTC CASSRTSGAQETQYF
TRBJ1-1 . . TRBV10-1 TGCGCCAGCAGTGAGTCGATTGGTGAAGCTTTCTTT CASSESIGEAFF